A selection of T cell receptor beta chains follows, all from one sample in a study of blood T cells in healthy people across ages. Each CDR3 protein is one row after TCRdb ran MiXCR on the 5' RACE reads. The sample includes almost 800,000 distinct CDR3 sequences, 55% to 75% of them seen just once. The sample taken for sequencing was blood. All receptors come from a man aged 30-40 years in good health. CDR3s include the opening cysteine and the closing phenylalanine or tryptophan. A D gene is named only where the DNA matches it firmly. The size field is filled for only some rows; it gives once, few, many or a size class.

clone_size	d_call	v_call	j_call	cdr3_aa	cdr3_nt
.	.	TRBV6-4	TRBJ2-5	CASSVRAGQETQYF	TGTGCCAGCAGTGTACGAGCGGGTCAAGAGACCCAGTACTTC
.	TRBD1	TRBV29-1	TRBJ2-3	CSAEPGQGAYTQYF	TGCAGCGCCGAACCGGGACAGGGGGCTTACACGCAGTATTTT
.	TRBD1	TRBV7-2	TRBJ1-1	CASSATILTGANTEAFF	TGTGCCAGCAGCGCCACCATCCTGACAGGGGCGAACACTGAAGCTTTCTTT
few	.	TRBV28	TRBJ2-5	CASKLGGGETQYF	TGTGCCAGCAAGTTAGGGGGTGGAGAGACCCAGTACTTC
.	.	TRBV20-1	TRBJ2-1	CSARDRDQWNEQFF	TGCAGTGCTAGAGATCGGGACCAGTGGAATGAGCAGTTCTTC
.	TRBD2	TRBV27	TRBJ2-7	CASSSLNSGGYEQYF	TGTGCCAGCAGTTCCCTAAATAGCGGGGGCTACGAGCAGTACTTC
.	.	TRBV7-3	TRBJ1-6	CASSSVSNSPLHF	TGTGCCAGCAGCTCAGTGTCGAATTCACCCCTCCACTTT
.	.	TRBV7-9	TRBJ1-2	CASSHGNYGYTF	TGTGCCAGCAGCCATGGGAACTATGGCTACACCTTC
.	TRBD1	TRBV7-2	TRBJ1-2	CASSPQTGPYGCTF	TGTGCCAGCAGCCCCCAGACAGGGCCCTATGGCTGCACCTTC
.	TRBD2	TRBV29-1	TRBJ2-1	CSVRTSGLYNEQFF	TGCAGCGTTCGAACTAGCGGACTTTACAATGAGCAGTTCTTC
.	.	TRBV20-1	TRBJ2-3	CSVRPSASTDTQYF	TGCAGTGTCAGACCTTCCGCTAGCACAGATACGCAGTATTTT
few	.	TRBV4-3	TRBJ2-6	CASSQDPRTAGANVLTF	TGCGCCAGCAGCCAAGACCCAAGGACTGCTGGGGCCAACGTCCTGACTTTC
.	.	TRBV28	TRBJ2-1	CASAIAATSSYNEQFF	TGTGCCAGCGCAATAGCGGCGACAAGCTCCTACAATGAGCAGTTCTTC
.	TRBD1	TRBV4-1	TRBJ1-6	CASSQDNRGLSNSPLHF	TGCGCCAGCAGCCAAGACAACAGGGGGCTTAGTAATTCACCCCTCCACTTT
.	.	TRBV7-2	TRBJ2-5	CASSFTGGLQETQYF	TGTGCCAGCAGCTTTACGGGGGGCCTCCAAGAGACCCAGTACTTC
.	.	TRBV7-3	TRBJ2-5	CASSSGEAGQETQYF	TGTGCCAGCAGCTCCGGGGAAGCAGGCCAAGAGACCCAGTACTTC
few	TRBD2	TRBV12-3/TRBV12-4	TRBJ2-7	CASSPQRGGAYEQYF	TGTGCCAGCAGTCCCCAGCGGGGGGGAGCTTACGAGCAGTACTTC
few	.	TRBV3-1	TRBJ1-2	CASSQDYGYTF	TGTGCCAGCAGCCAAGATTATGGCTACACCTTC